The following is a T cell receptor beta chain sequence with its context. The antigen is unknown. The table came from immunoSEQ multiplex PCR; TCRdb's copy has only in-frame clones and leaves some out. Of 100,000 or so clones in the sample, roughly 93% were seen once. The data stem from a study of T cells in localized non-small cell lung cancer. Study outcomes and limitations: Adjacent lung had a median approximately 57 of the 100 largest tumor clones.

The V and J ends lost 3 bases and 0 bases respectively, with 6 bases between them. Germline values: CDR1 SGHVS, CDR2 FQNEAQ. The CDR3 totals 15 residues. The sequenced sample was PBMCs, obtained before any cancer treatment. The chain uses TRBV7-8 and TRBJ2-6; D not certain. The clonotype was recovered from a woman between 35 and 70 years old with stage II squamous cell lung carcinoma. The CDR3 region has the DNA TGTGCCAGCAGCTTCACTCTCTCTGGGGCCAACGTCCTGACTTTC. Translation gives CASSFTLSGANVLTF. Complete variable domain (other parts from reference TRBV7-8 and TRBJ2-6): GAGVSQSPRYKVAKRGQDVALRCDPISGHVSLFWYQQALGQGPEFLTYFQNEAQLDKSGLPSDRFFAERPEGSVSTLKIQRTQQEDSAVYLCASSFTLSGANVLTFGAGSRLTVL.